This entry lists 9 T cell receptor beta chains sequenced from one sample in a study of cytomegalovirus exposure and HLA in healthy donors. In the PCR, 60 Vbeta and 13 Jbeta primers were used. The data were produced by immunoSEQ multiplex PCR, yet TCRdb's version contains in-frame clones alone and is incomplete. The table includes more than 95,000 clones, approximately 83% detected once. Sequences were obtained from PBMCs. All receptors come from a woman aged 40 to 50 in good health and CMV-seropositive.

The chain recombines TRBV27 with TRBJ2-5, with D possibly matching TRBD2 (5 bases). The V end lost 7 bases, the J end lost 3 bases, and 18 bases lay between the germline ends. CDR1 MNHEY and CDR2 SMNVEV come from the germline V gene (reference sequence). The CDR3 consists of 15 residues. CDR3 region: CASTKIPPGKETQYF. The CDR3 DNA follows: TGTGCCAGCACTAAGATTCCCCCGGGAAAAGAGACCCAGTACTTC.

The chain joins TRBV7-9 to TRBJ2-1; weak D call: TRBD2 (6 bases). This CDR3 region has 16 residues. V was pared by 1 base and J by 0 bases, with 10 bases between. CDR1 is SEHNR, CDR2 FQNEAQ, per germline (reference sequence). The CDR3 DNA reads TGTGCCAGCAGCTTAGGCGTAGCGGTCTCCTACAATGAGCAGTTCTTC. Protein: CASSLGVAVSYNEQFF.

The chain couples TRBV11-2 to TRBJ2-6, with 7 bases fitting TRBD1. The germline gives CDR1 SGHAT, CDR2 FQNNGV. This CDR3 contains 15 residues. V gave up 10 bases and J gave up 4 bases; unmatched junction bases: 10. The CDR3 DNA reads TGTGCCACCATCCTGGGACAGTCCGGGGCCAACGTCCTGACTTTC. Translated: CATILGQSGANVLTF.

CDR3 protein: CASSLGLAGGSSYEQYF. The DNA for the CDR3 is TGTGCCAGCAGTTTAGGGCTAGCGGGAGGGAGCTCCTACGAGCAGTACTTC. The chain has TRBV27 and TRBJ2-7, with TRBD2 matching over 12 bases. This CDR3 contains 17 residues. The V gene end was trimmed by 2 bases and the J gene end by 0 bases; junction bases not matched to a gene: 5. The germline V gene has CDR1 MNHEY and CDR2 SMNVEV (reference sequence).

The rearrangement links TRBV4-1 to TRBJ2-1, with D maybe TRBD2 (7 bases). Germline CDR1 and CDR2: MGHRA and YSYEKL. The CDR3 spans 15 residues. V dropped 4 bases and J dropped 7 bases, with 17 bases sitting between them. CDR3 coding DNA: TGCGCCAGCAGCCGTCTGACAGAGGGGGGGAATGAGCAGTTCTTC. This codes for CASSRLTEGGNEQFF.

This clone was counted between two and nine times. The chain joins TRBV15 to TRBJ2-7, with 8 bases aligning to TRBD2. The CDR3 has 13 amino acids. V lost 4 bases to trimming and J lost 2 bases; unmatched junction nucleotides: 1. Per the germline V gene, CDR1 is LNHNV and CDR2 is YYDKDF (reference sequence). Here the CDR3 reads CATSISGTYEQYF. CDR3 coding DNA: TGTGCCACCAGCATTAGCGGGACCTACGAGCAGTACTTC.

The chain couples TRBV6-5 to TRBJ2-2, with D hard to call. Germline assignment: CDR1 MNHEY and CDR2 SVGAGI. The CDR3 has 14 amino acids. Trimming removed 0 bases at V and 6 bases at J, with 8 bases between. For the CDR3, the DNA is TGTGCCAGCAGTTACTCGTTCGCGTCCGGGGAGCTGTTTTTT. Its protein product is CASSYSFASGELFF.

This chain joins TRBV6-1 and TRBJ2-7; D remains ambiguous. Germline CDR1 MNHNS, CDR2 SASEGT. The CDR3 length is 13 residues. Trimming left V 4 bases short and J 2 bases short, with 9 bases between. The CDR3, as DNA: TGTGCCAGCAGTGCTCAGGTTACCTACGAGCAGTACTTC. It translates to CASSAQVTYEQYF.

The chain joins TRBV7-9 to TRBJ2-2; TRBD1 matches at 7 bases. The ends lost 4 bases at V and 5 bases at J; junction bases unmatched: 7. Germline lookup yields CDR1 SEHNR and CDR2 FQNEAQ (reference sequence). This CDR3 contains 15 residues. The CDR3 region has the DNA TGTGCCAGCAGCTACACCAGGGGGAGTACCGGGGAGCTGTTTTTT. Amino acid sequence: CASSYTRGSTGELFF.